The sequence of this T cell receptor (beta chain) was determined in a study of blood T cell repertoires in COVID-19. The data were produced by immunoSEQ multiplex PCR, yet TCRdb's version contains in-frame clones alone and is incomplete. The top ten hold roughly an eighth of the sample, which has roughly 59,000 clones, approximately 82% seen once. J lost 1 base, V lost 9 bases, and 5 bases had no gene match. Germline V lookup: CDR1 SGHRS, CDR2 YFSETQ. The CDR3 contains 13 residues. The genes are TRBV5-1 and TRBJ2-3, with 7 bases identical to TRBD1. The specimen sequenced was peripheral blood. This TCR was recovered from a man aged 80 or over with acute or convalescent COVID-19. The CDR3 DNA reads as TGCGCCACCGGACAGGATCGCACAGATACGCAGTATTTT. It encodes CATGQDRTDTQYF.